One sample yielded the 8 T cell receptor beta chains listed below, sequenced in a study of cytomegalovirus exposure and HLA in healthy donors. PCR used 60 Vbeta primers and 13 Jbeta primers. Profiling relied on immunoSEQ multiplex PCR, and the TCRdb table lists in-frame clones only, not all of them. The sample holds about 210,000 clones, about three quarters seen once. The sequencing sample was made of PBMCs. These receptors all come from a male donor in good health and CMV-seronegative.

J is TRBJ1-1 and V is TRBV7-9, with TRBD1 matching 10 bases. Unmatched junction bases numbered 10, after V lost 4 bases and J lost 2 bases. CDR3 size: 17 residues. Germline V gene lookup returns CDR1 SEHNR and CDR2 FQNEAQ (reference sequence). CDR3 DNA sequence: TGTGCCAGCAGCTCTACTGGGACAGGGGAGTCTAACACTGAAGCTTTCTTT. It codes for CASSSTGTGESNTEAFF.

The V call is TRBV19, the J call TRBJ2-3; tentatively, D is TRBD2 (6 bases). The CDR3 has 11 residues. Trimming pared 11 bases from V and 3 bases from J, leaving 9 bases between. The V gene's germline CDR1 is LNHDA and CDR2 SQIVND (reference sequence). The CDR3 reads CASGRTDTQYF. CDR3 nucleotide sequence: TGTGCCTCGGGGAGGACAGATACGCAGTATTTT.

This chain joins TRBV7-9 and TRBJ2-7; 9 nucleotides line up with TRBD1. Losses at the gene ends were 5 bases for V and 0 bases for J; bases not matched to a gene: 8. CDR3 length: 16 amino acids. Germline V gives CDR1 SEHNR, CDR2 FQNEAQ (reference sequence). CDR3 nucleotide sequence: TGTGCCAGCAGCGAGGTTCTGACAGGGGGCTCCTACGAGCAGTACTTC. Translation: CASSEVLTGGSYEQYF.

This rearrangement joins TRBV20-1 to TRBJ1-5; unclear D gene. V lost 1 base, J lost 11 bases, and 9 bases lay in between. This CDR3 spans 11 amino acids. Germline values: CDR1 DFQATT, CDR2 SNEGSKA (reference sequence). Here the CDR3 reads CSARVAGAQHF. CDR3 sequence (DNA): TGCAGTGCTAGAGTGGCCGGGGCCCAGCATTTT.

The CDR3 is CASSLNPGLAGIRHEQFF. The CDR3 DNA sequence: TGCGCCAGCAGCTTAAATCCGGGACTAGCGGGAATTCGGCATGAGCAGTTCTTC. This rearrangement joins TRBV5-1 to TRBJ2-1; 13 positions match TRBD2. Germline-derived CDR1 and CDR2 are SGHRS and YFSETQ. The CDR3 is 18 amino acids. V shed 2 bases, J shed 8 bases, and the junction held 13 bases outside the gene matches.

This clone was counted once. The chain combines TRBV9 with TRBJ2-7; TRBD1 matches 9 bases. The CDR3 totals 16 residues. Unmatched junction bases numbered 10, after V lost 0 bases and J lost 6 bases. The V gene's germline CDR1 is SGDLS and CDR2 YYNGEE. DNA of the CDR3: TGTGCCAGCAGCGTAGGGTTACAACAGGGGGCTAGCGAGCAGTACTTC. Translation: CASSVGLQQGASEQYF.

The chain combines TRBV5-5 with TRBJ2-2; D call uncertain. Germline V gene data show CDR1 as SGHKS and CDR2 as YYEKEE (reference sequence). This CDR3 spans 17 amino acids. Trimming removed 4 bases from V and 1 base from J, with 17 bases in between. The CDR3 loop is CASSPMLGVGNTGELFF. The CDR3 bases are TGTGCCAGCAGCCCAATGTTGGGCGTGGGGAACACCGGGGAGCTGTTTTTT.

The rearrangement links TRBV28 to TRBJ1-2, with D unresolved. This CDR3 region has 13 residues. V was shortened by 5 bases and J by 0 bases, with 7 bases between the two germline ends. The germline V gene encodes CDR1 MDHEN and CDR2 SYDVKM. CDR3 protein: CASSPPANYGYTF. CDR3 bases: TGTGCCAGCAGTCCACCAGCTAACTATGGCTACACCTTC.